Here is one T cell receptor (beta chain) with its context. Its antigen is unknown. The CDR3 is 14 amino acids. The germline V gene has CDR1 GTSNPN and CDR2 SVGIG (reference sequence). V lost 0 bases, J lost 1 base, and 9 bases lay in between. This sample was taken from a study of shared clonotypes between healthy human individuals. The assay was immunoSEQ multiplex PCR, and TCRdb's table has in-frame clones only and misses some. The table shows about 180,000 clones, with approximately 92% occurring only once. Notes on the study in general: Even with large depth, rarefaction showed that sorted-subset sequencing was incomplete. The study found about 5% of naive CD4 clonotypes shared across several donors. Clonotype sharing across donors was expected to vary with sequencing depth. Sample collection involved blood only; tissue repertoires are likely different.

The chain is built from TRBV30 and TRBJ1-1; no clear D. The receptor comes from a young woman in good health. The sequencing input was naive CD4+ T cells sorted from blood. The subset is: CD45RA+ positively selected. The DNA for the CDR3 is TGTGCCTGGAGTGTAGGGCAGGCGAACACTGAAGCTTTCTTT. Translated, it gives CAWSVGQANTEAFF. Drawing the rest from reference TRBV30 and TRBJ1-1, the complete variable domain is SQTIHQWPATLVQPVGSPLSLECTVEGTSNPNLYWYRQAAGRGLQLLFYSVGIGQISSEVPQNLSASRPQDRQFILSSKKLLLSDSGFYLCAWSVGQANTEAFFGQGTRLTVV.